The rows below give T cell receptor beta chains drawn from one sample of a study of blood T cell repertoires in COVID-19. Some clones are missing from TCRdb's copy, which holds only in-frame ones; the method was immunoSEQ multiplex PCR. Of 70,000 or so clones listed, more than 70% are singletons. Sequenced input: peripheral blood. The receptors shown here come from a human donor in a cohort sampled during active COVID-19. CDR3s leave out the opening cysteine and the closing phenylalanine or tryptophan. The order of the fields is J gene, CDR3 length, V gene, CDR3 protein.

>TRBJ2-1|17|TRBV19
ASSIDAPGLAGIMNEQF
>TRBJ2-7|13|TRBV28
ASNGRQGSTYEQY
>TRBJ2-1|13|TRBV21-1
ASSKERDSCNEQF
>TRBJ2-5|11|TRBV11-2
ASSLGTAGTQY
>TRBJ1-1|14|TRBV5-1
ASSPNPGFMNTEAF
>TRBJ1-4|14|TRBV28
ASSFLTGVSNEKLF
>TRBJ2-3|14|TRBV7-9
ASSSRLAGDPDTQY
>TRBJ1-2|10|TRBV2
ASSARNYGYT
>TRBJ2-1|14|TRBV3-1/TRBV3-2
ASSQGGRSSYNEQF
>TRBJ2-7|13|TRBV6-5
ASSYSASGSYEQY
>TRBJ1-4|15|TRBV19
ASSMSGQAQTNEKLF
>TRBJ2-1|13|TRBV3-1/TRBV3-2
ASSQGPGTTTEQF
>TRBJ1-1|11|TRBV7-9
ASSSTGGAGAF
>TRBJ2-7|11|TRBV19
ASSRDTLYEQY
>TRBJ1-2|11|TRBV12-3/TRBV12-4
ASSNRGIYGYT
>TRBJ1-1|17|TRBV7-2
ASSFIAVARQGKNTEAF
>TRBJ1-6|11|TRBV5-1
ASTTGGDSPLH
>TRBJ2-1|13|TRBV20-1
SASVPAGGSREQF
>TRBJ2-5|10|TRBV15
ATSGDIETQY
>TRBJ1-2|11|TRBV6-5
ASRDRGFYGYT
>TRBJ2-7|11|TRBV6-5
ASRTANSYEQY
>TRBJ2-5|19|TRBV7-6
ASSLGLGTSGRGFFQETQY
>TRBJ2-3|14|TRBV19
ASSALSGSGADTQY
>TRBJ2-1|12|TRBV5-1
ASSLQGGYNEQF
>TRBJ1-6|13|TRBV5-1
ASSFNAGDNSPLH
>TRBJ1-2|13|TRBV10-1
ASSEFSAGEYGYT
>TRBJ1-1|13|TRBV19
ASSLRGGGNTEAF
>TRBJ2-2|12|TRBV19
ASSIGAGAGELF
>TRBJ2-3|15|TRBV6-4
ASSEGVAGRGTDTQY
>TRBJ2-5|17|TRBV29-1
SVDGARNRDRGGQETQY
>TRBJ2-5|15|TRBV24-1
ATSDPGLGNVKETQY
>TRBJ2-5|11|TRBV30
AWSVSTGETQY
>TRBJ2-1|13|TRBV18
ASSPLSGNVNEQF
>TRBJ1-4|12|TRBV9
ASSVTGDGEKLF
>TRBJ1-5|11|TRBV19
ASRPGERQPQH
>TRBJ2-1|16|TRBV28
ASSLLVGAGSSYNEQF
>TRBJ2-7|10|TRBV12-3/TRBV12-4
ASGPYSYEQY
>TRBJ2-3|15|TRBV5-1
ASSLAGGVTHTDTQY
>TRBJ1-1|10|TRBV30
AWSLQGTEAF
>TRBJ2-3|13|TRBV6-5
ASRPLAGVTDTQY
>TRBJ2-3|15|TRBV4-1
ASSQALLRRSADTQY
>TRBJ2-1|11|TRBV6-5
ASSPTGKNEQF
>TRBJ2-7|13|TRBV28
ASSRGGTGKAEQY
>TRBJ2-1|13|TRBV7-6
ASSPGTSVYNEQF
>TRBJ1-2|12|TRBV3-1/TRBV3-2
ASNGGRAIYGYT
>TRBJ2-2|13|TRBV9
ASSPRGTRTGELF
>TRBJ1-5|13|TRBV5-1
ASDPGQSRNQPQH
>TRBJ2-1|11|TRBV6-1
ASSDRGLNEQF
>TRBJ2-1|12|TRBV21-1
ASSGDRHRDEQF
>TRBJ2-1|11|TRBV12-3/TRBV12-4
ASRAFPRGEQF
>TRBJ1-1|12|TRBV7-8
ASSPGDRVAEAF
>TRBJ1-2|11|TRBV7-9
ASSLRGGDGYT
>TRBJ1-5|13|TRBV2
ASRVESGGVRPQH
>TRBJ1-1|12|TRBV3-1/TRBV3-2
ASSQSRGAREAF
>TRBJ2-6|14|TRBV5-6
ASSLAGFSGANVLT
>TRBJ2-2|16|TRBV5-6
ASSLGRGRGRLDGELF
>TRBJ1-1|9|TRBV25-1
ASSGNSEAF